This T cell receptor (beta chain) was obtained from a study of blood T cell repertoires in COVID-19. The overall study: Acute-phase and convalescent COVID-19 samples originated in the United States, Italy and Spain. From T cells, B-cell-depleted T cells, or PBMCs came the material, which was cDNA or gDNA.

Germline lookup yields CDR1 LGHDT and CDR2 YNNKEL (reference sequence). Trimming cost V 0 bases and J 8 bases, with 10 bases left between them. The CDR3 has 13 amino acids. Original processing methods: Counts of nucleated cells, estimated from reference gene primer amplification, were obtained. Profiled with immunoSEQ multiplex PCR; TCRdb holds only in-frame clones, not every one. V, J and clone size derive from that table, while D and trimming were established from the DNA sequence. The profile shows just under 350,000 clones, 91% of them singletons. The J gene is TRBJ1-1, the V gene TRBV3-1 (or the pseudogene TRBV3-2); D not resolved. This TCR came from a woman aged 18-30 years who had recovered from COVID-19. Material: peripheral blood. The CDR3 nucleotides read TGTGCCAGCAGCCAAGATTGGGTCAGGGAAGCTTTCTTT. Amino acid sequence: CASSQDWVREAFF.